This TCR beta chain was identified during a study of T cells in Graves' hyperthyroidism and ophthalmopathy. This clonotype has ten or more counts. Trimming took 3 bases from V and 2 from J, leaving 13 bases between them. Germline CDR1 and CDR2: DFQATT and SNEGSKA (reference sequence). The CDR3 has 14 amino acids. There were TCR beta CDR3 regions amplified from RNA transcripts. HTBI primers were employed in a first-round RT-PCR of the TCR CDR3. TCRdb called the multiplex PCR reads again in MiXCR, with one record for every CDR3 protein. The sample includes around 500,000 distinct CDR3 sequences, about 15% seen only once; the top ten take less than 20%.

The chain joins TRBV20-1 to TRBJ2-5, with D hard to call. The sequenced material came from blood. This receptor was identified in a woman younger than 35 with Graves' hyperthyroidism. The CDR3 here is CSARETVLQETQYF. CDR3 bases: TGCAGTGCTAGGGAGACGGTACTACAAGAGACCCAGTACTTC.